The 20 T cell receptor beta chains below come from one sample, sequenced in a study of CD8 T cells in ankylosing spondylitis. Study-level findings and limits: A motif in TCR beta, a set of roughly 8 highly homologous variants, appeared characteristic of ankylosing spondylitis blood.

Using its own MiXCR run on the 5' RACE reads, TCRdb lists one record per CDR3 protein. The table has fewer than 750,000 distinct CDR3 sequences, around a fifth seen once. These TCRs are of unknown antigen specificity. Sequences were obtained from blood, either unsorted or a sorted T cell fraction (not recorded which). All receptors derive from a male donor with ankylosing spondylitis.

The table lists this clonotype with many counts. The chain has TRBV4-1 and TRBJ1-1; D remains unclear. Between the trimmed V and J ends, which lost 3 bases and 4 bases, there was a span of 9 bases. This CDR3 is built from 13 residues. CDR1 and CDR2 from the germline V gene are MGHRA and YSYEKL. The CDR3 region has the DNA TGCGCCAGCAGCCAGCATGTAAGCACTGAAGCTTTCTTT. Translating it yields CASSQHVSTEAFF.

The DNA for the CDR3 is TGTGCCAGCAGCGTAGGTTCGTACCTCTCTGGAAACACCATATATTTT. It is translated as CASSVGSYLSGNTIYF. The chain employs TRBV9 and TRBJ1-3; D not certain. In germline, CDR1 is SGDLS, CDR2 YYNGEE. Trimming took off 0 bases at V and 0 bases at J, with 10 bases between the two ends. The CDR3 is 16 amino acids.

A few counts support this clonotype. The CDR3 DNA follows: TGCGCCAGCAGTCGCGGGTCGACCTACAATGAGCAGTTCTTC. Residues: CASSRGSTYNEQFF. The chain links TRBV5-1 to TRBJ2-1; possibly TRBD2 for D (5 bases). The V end was cut by 5 bases, the J end by 2 bases, with 11 bases between. The CDR3 totals 14 residues. Germline CDR1 SGHRS, CDR2 YFSETQ.

J is TRBJ2-5 and V is TRBV21-1; the D segment call TRBD2 is taken from the table without a DNA check. TRBV21-1 is classified as a pseudogene. CDR3 length: 16 amino acids. CDR3 sequence: CASSKRPGLASGAQYF. The CDR3 region has the DNA TGTGCCAGCAGCAAGAGACCGGGACTAGCGTCGGGTGCCCAGTACTTC.

This clonotype has just a few counts. The chain joins TRBV20-1 to TRBJ2-7; D is uncertain. V lost 6 bases and J lost 0, with 12 bases in between. Per germline, CDR1 DFQATT and CDR2 SNEGSKA (reference sequence). The CDR3 is 13 amino acids. The CDR3 coding sequence is TGCAGTGCCAACAGCAGGAACTCCTACGAGCAGTACTTC. Translation gives CSANSRNSYEQYF.

Only a few counts were recorded for this clonotype. The rearrangement joins TRBV20-1 to TRBJ1-5, with D hard to call. Germline loops: CDR1 DFQATT, CDR2 SNEGSKA (reference sequence). This CDR3 contains 15 residues. V dropped 1 base and J dropped 7 bases, with 17 bases sitting between them. The CDR3 sequence is CSARVLGGGSQPQHF. The CDR3 nucleotides are TGCAGTGCTAGAGTCCTTGGCGGAGGATCCCAGCCCCAGCATTTT.

The rearrangement joins TRBV5-1 to TRBJ2-2; TRBD1 aligns across 7 bases. Germline V gene data show CDR1 as SGHRS and CDR2 as YFSETQ. J was trimmed by 6 bases and V by 5 bases; bases with no gene match: 13. The CDR3 totals 16 residues. The CDR3 DNA follows: TGCGCCAGCAGACTCTCAGGGGGATATTTGGCCGGGGAGCTGTTTTTT. Its protein product is CASRLSGGYLAGELFF.

This clonotype was seen a few times. The chain uses TRBV4-1 and TRBJ2-1, with 9 bases lining up with TRBD2. CDR1 MGHRA and CDR2 YSYEKL come from the germline V gene. Unmatched junction bases numbered 5, after V lost 1 base and J lost 7 bases. The CDR3 runs 15 residues. DNA of the CDR3: TGCGCCAGCAGCCAAGTCCCTAGCGGGGCGAATGAGCAGTTCTTC. Translating gives CASSQVPSGANEQFF.

This clonotype was detected only a few times. The rearrangement links TRBV7-9 to TRBJ2-2; tentative D call: TRBD1 (5 bases). CDR3 size: 15 residues. Trimming removed 5 bases at V and 4 bases at J, with 14 bases between. Per germline, CDR1 SEHNR and CDR2 FQNEAQ (reference sequence). The DNA of the CDR3 is TGTGCCAGCAGCAGGCTATTGACAGCCACCGGGGAGCTGTTTTTT. Amino acids: CASSRLLTATGELFF.

The chain has TRBV6-1 and TRBJ1-2, with 8 bases matching TRBD1. This CDR3 region has 14 residues. Per germline, CDR1 MNHNS and CDR2 SASEGT. J lost 1 base, V lost 6 bases, and 4 bases had no gene match. Written as DNA, the CDR3 is TGTGCCAGCAGACAGGACAGGGATAACTATGGCTACACCTTC. Residues: CASRQDRDNYGYTF.

The CDR3 region has the DNA TGTGCCAGCAGCCTCACTCGACTAGCGGGGGACACAGATACGCAGTATTTT. Protein: CASSLTRLAGDTDTQYF. The chain carries TRBV11-3 and TRBJ2-3; 12 positions match TRBD2. Germline V gene lookup returns CDR1 SGHNT and CDR2 YENEEA. V gave up 5 bases and J gave up 2 bases; unmatched junction bases: 8. The CDR3 consists of 17 residues.

The rearrangement joins TRBV5-1 to TRBJ2-5; TRBD1 might be the D (5 bases). V gave up 0 bases and J gave up 5 bases, with 14 bases separating them. Germline V gene sequence: CDR1 SGHRS, CDR2 YFSETQ. CDR3 length: 15 residues. In nucleotides, the CDR3 is TGCGCCAGCAGCTTGGCAGGAGCAAAGGGGGAGACCCAGTACTTC. This translates into CASSLAGAKGETQYF. The variable domain in full, with the rest retrieved from reference TRBV5-1 and TRBJ2-5, is KAGVTQTPRYLIKTRGQQVTLSCSPISGHRSVSWYQQTPGQGLQFLFEYFSETQRNKGNFPGRFSGRQFSNSRSEMNVSTLELGDSALYLCASSLAGAKGETQYFGPGTRLLVL.

This clonotype was seen more than once but under ten times. This sequence joins TRBV15 and TRBJ2-1; 10 bases align to TRBD2. With 1 base clipped from V and 4 bases from J, the junction kept 4 bases outside the gene matches. The CDR3 is 16 amino acids. The germline V gene encodes CDR1 LNHNV and CDR2 YYDKDF (reference sequence). The CDR3 is CATSRVTSGIYNEQFF. The CDR3 nucleotides are TGTGCCACCAGCAGAGTTACTAGCGGGATTTACAATGAGCAGTTCTTC.

This sequence joins TRBV24-1 and TRBJ2-1; D unresolved. Trimming pared 3 bases from V and 4 bases from J, leaving 6 bases between. The V gene's germline CDR1 is KGHDR and CDR2 SFDVKD. The CDR3 has 13 residues. The DNA for the CDR3 is TGTGCCACCAGTGATGTGGCATACAATGAGCAGTTCTTC. This gives the protein CATSDVAYNEQFF.

V and J are TRBV9 and TRBJ1-4; no definite D call. This CDR3 spans 15 amino acids. V was clipped by 0 bases and J by 0 bases, with 6 bases between them. Germline V gene sequence: CDR1 SGDLS, CDR2 YYNGEE. The CDR3 here is CASSVEDTTNEKLFF. The CDR3 nucleotides read TGTGCCAGCAGCGTAGAGGATACAACTAATGAAAAACTGTTTTTT.

This chain connects TRBV9 to TRBJ1-5; the D gene is possibly TRBD1 (5 bases). Per the germline V gene, CDR1 is SGDLS and CDR2 is YYNGEE. CDR3 length: 20 amino acids. V was clipped by 7 bases and J by 2 bases, with 31 bases between them. The CDR3 DNA is TGTGCCAGCCGAGGTTTAAGGCCCCACCCAGGACATGGGGGCAATCAGCCCCAGCATTTT. Residues: CASRGLRPHPGHGGNQPQHF.

The V gene is TRBV12-3 or TRBV12-4, the J gene TRBJ2-2; weak D call: TRBD2 (6 bases). V dropped 6 bases and J dropped 6 bases, with 14 bases sitting between them. The CDR3 runs 14 residues. CDR3 in amino acids: CASRSAGASGELFF. The CDR3 nucleotides read TGTGCCAGCAGATCAGCGGGTGCGTCCGGGGAGCTGTTTTTT.

This clonotype was seen a single time. The rearrangement links TRBV24-1 to TRBJ2-1; D may be TRBD1 (6 bases). This CDR3 contains 15 residues. V lost 6 bases, J lost 1 base, and 12 bases lay in between. Germline assignment: CDR1 KGHDR and CDR2 SFDVKD. The CDR3 reads CATSPTGMSYNEQFF. DNA for the CDR3: TGTGCCACCAGTCCAACAGGGATGTCCTACAATGAGCAGTTCTTC.

This clonotype came up a few times. The rearrangement joins TRBV5-1 to TRBJ2-5; D may correspond to TRBD1 or TRBD2 (5 bases each). Germline V gene lookup returns CDR1 SGHRS and CDR2 YFSETQ. The CDR3 extends over 15 amino acids. V lost 5 bases, J lost 2 bases, and 16 bases lay in between. The CDR3 sequence: CASSRYGGIQETQYF. CDR3 nucleotides: TGCGCCAGCAGTCGTTATGGGGGAATACAAGAGACCCAGTACTTC.

The chain combines TRBV7-2 with TRBJ2-5; weak D call: TRBD2 (5 bases). Germline V lookup: CDR1 SGHTA, CDR2 FQGNSA. CDR3 length: 14 amino acids. V shed 8 bases and J shed 0 bases, with 13 bases lying between them. The CDR3 spells CASVFGEDQETQYF. The CDR3 DNA is TGTGCCAGCGTCTTCGGGGAAGACCAAGAGACCCAGTACTTC.